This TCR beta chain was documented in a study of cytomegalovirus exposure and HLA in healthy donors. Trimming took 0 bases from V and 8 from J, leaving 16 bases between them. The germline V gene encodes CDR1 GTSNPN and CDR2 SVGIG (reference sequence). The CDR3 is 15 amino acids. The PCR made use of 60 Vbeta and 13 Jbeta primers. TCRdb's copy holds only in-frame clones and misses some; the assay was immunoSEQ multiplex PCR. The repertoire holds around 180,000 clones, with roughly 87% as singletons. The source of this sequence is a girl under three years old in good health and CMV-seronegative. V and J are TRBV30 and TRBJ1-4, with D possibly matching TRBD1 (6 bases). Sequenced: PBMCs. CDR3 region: CAWSVRGGGNEKLFF. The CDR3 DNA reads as TGTGCCTGGAGTGTACGTGGGGGGGGCAACGAAAAACTGTTTTTT.